This T cell receptor beta chain was obtained from a study of T cell responses to AZD1222 COVID-19 vaccine. Of note for this clone: Its antigen is undetermined.

This CDR3 comprises 15 residues. TCRdb's copy holds only in-frame clones and misses some; the assay was immunoSEQ multiplex PCR. The sample contains 150,000 or so clones, 80% to 95% of which appear only once. The study, taken as a whole, reports: Just 6 or 7 AZD1222 recipients were seropositive at baseline. Sampling that yielded the repertoires occurred only after the peak T cell response. CD4 TCRs linked to vaccination spanned spike, dominating at 160-218 and 743-854.

The receptor was isolated from an adult in good health. The chain joins TRBV21-1 to TRBJ1-2; no DNA check was done on the table's D call, TRBD1. TRBV21-1 is deemed a pseudogene. The material sequenced was peripheral blood, taken on day 0 of MenACWY control vaccination. CDR3 coding DNA: TGTGCCAGCAGCGGCGCCGGACAGGGGAGCTATGGCTACACCTTC. It is translated as CASSGAGQGSYGYTF.